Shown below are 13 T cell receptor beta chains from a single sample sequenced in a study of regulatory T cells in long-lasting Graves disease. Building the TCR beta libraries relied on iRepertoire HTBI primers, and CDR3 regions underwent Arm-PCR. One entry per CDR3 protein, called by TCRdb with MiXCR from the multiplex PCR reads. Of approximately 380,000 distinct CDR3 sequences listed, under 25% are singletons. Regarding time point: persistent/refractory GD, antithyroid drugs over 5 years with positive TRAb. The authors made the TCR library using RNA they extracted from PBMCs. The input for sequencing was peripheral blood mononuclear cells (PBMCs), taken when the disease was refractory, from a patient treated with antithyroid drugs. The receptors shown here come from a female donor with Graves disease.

The CDR3 DNA follows: TGTGCCTGGAGTGACTCTGGCGGGAGCTGGGAGACCCAGTACTTC. It codes for CAWSDSGGSWETQYF. V is TRBV30 and J is TRBJ2-5, with 7 bases that match TRBD2. This CDR3 contains 15 residues. Germline V CDR1 and CDR2: GTSNPN, SVGIG (reference sequence). V shed 1 base and J 5 bases; nucleotides not matched to a gene: 10.

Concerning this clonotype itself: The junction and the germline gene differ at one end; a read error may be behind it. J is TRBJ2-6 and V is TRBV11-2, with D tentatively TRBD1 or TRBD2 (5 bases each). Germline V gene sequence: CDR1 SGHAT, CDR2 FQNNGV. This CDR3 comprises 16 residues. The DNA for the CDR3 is TGTGCCAGCAGCTTAGATTCACAGGTCGGGGCCAACGTCCTGGCTTTC. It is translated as CASSLDSQVGANVLAF.

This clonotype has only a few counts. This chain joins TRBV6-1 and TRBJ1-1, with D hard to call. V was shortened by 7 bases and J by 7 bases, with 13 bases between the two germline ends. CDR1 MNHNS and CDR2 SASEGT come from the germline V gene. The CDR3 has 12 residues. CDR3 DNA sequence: TGTGCCAGCACGATGGATCGAGGTGAAGCTTTCTTT. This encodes CASTMDRGEAFF.

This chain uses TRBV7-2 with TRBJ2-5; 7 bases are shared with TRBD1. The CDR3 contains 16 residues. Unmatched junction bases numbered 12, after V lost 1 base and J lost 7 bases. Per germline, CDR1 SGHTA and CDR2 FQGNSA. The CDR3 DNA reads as TGTGCCAGCAGCTTAGTAGAACAGGGGCAAGTCGGGACCCAGTACTTC. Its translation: CASSLVEQGQVGTQYF.

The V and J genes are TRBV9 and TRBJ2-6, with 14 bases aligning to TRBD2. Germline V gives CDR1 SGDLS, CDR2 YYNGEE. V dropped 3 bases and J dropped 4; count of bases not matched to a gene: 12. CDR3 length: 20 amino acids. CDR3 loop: CASSASRLAGGPYGANVLTF. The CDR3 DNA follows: TGTGCCAGCAGCGCGTCCCGACTAGCGGGAGGGCCTTACGGGGCCAACGTCCTGACTTTC.

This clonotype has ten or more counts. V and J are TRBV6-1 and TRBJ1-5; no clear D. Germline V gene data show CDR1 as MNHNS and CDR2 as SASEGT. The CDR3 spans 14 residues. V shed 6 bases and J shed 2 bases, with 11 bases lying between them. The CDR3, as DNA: TGTGCCAGCAGGCTCCCCGGAGGCAATCAGCCCCAGCATTTT. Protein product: CASRLPGGNQPQHF.

The CDR3 is CASSLDSGNNGYTF. The CDR3 coding sequence is TGTGCCAGCAGCTTGGACTCAGGGAACAATGGCTACACCTTC. The chain recombines TRBV7-8 with TRBJ1-2; maybe TRBD1 (5 bases). Germline V gene sequence: CDR1 SGHVS, CDR2 FQNEAQ. This CDR3 is 14 amino acids long. V dropped 3 bases and J dropped 6 bases, with 14 bases sitting between them.

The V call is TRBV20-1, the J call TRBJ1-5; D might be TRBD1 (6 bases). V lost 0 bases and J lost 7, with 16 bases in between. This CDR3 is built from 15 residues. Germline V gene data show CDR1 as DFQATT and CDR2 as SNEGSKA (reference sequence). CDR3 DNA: TGCAGTGCTAGAGACCTAGGACAGACCGGCCAGCCCCAGCATTTT. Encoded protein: CSARDLGQTGQPQHF.

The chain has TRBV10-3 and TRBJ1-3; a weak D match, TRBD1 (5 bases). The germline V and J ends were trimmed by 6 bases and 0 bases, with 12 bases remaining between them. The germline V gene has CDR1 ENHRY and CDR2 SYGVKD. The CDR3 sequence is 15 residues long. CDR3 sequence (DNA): TGTGCCATCAGAGAACAGGAGACCTCTGGAAACACCATATATTTT. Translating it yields CAIREQETSGNTIYF.

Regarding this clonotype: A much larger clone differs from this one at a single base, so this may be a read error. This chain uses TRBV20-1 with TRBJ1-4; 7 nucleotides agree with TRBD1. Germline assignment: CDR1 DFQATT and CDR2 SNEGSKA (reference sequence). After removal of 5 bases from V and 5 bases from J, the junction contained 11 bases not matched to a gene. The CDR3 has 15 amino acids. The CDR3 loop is CSAPATTGRNEKLFF. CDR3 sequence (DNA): TGCAGTGCTCCTGCCACGACAGGGAGAAATGAAAAACTGTTTTTT.

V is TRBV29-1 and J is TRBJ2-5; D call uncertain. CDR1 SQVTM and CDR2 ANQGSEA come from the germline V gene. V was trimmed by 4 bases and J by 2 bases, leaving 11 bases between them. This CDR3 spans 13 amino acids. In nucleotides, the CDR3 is TGCAGCGTTGGGTTGCGGTTACAAGAGACCCAGTACTTC. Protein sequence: CSVGLRLQETQYF.

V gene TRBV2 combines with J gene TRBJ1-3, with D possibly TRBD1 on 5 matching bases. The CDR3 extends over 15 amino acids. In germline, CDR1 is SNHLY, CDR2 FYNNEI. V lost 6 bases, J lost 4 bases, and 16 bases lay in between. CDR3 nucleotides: TGTGCCAGCAGCCCCCCCGGGGCGTCCGGAAACACCATATATTTT. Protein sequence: CASSPPGASGNTIYF.

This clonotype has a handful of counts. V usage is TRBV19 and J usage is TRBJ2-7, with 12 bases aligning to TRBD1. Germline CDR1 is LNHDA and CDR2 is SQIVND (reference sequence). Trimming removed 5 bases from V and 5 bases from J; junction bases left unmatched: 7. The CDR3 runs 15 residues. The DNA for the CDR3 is TGTGCCAGTAGTCTCTCCGGGACAGGGGGCGACGAGCAGTACTTC. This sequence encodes CASSLSGTGGDEQYF.